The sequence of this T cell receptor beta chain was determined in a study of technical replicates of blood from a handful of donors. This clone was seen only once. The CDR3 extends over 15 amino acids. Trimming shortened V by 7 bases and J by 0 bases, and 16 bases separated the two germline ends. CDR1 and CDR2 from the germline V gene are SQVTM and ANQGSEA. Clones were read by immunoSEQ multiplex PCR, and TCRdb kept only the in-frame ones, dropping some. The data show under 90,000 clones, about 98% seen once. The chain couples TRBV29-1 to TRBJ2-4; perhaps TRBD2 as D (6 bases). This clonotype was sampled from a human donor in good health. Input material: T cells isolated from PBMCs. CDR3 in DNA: TGCAGCGCCCTTCCCGGGGGACTAGCCAAAAACATTCAGTACTTC. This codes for CSALPGGLAKNIQYF.